Below, 10 T cell receptor beta chains from the same sample are listed, as sequenced in a study of blood T cells in healthy people across ages (dated by TCRdb to the mid-2010s). Libraries came from 5' RACE. Sequencing took place on an Illumina HiSeq 2500. A second PCR of roughly 6 to 11 cycles was performed with a sample-barcoded 5' primer and a J-beta primer mix. Using fastp at Q25 and MiXCR, TCRdb reprocessed the public reads and kept productive beta chains. Rows are combined by CDR3 protein, so each entry shows the most common genes and DNA. The sample table holds roughly 1 million distinct CDR3 sequences, of which around 25% were seen once. The top ten hold approximately 0.79% of the sample. The same sample was also studied in work on T cells of mothers and their children.

The sequencing sample was made of blood. The receptors were sampled from a girl under 10 years old in good health.

A few counts support this clonotype. V is TRBV4-2 and J is TRBJ1-4; the D is unclear. Germline CDR1 LGHNA, CDR2 YNFKEQ. V dropped 0 bases and J dropped 10 bases, with 12 bases sitting between them. The CDR3 sequence is 14 residues long. CDR3 residues: CASSQDWVWGKLFF. The CDR3 DNA reads as TGTGCCAGCAGCCAAGATTGGGTATGGGGAAAACTGTTTTTT.

This rearrangement joins TRBV5-1 to TRBJ1-2; D may be TRBD1 (6 bases). The germline V gene encodes CDR1 SGHRS and CDR2 YFSETQ. V was clipped by 4 bases and J by 8 bases, with 24 bases between them. CDR3 length equals 16 residues. DNA for the CDR3: TGCGCCAGCAGCGGGGGCATAGCAGGGCCATGGGAAGGCTACACCTTC. This codes for CASSGGIAGPWEGYTF.

The chain employs TRBV28 and TRBJ2-3; 9 bases are shared with TRBD2. Per the germline V gene, CDR1 is MDHEN and CDR2 is SYDVKM. This CDR3 comprises 15 residues. V gave up 8 bases and J gave up 1 base; unmatched junction bases: 7. The DNA of the CDR3 is TGTGCCAGCGGCGAGCGGGAGGTAGGCACAGATACGCAGTATTTT. It yields the protein CASGEREVGTDTQYF.

This clonotype was seen a handful of times. The genes are TRBV11-2 and TRBJ2-2; 14 positions match TRBD2. Germline assignment: CDR1 SGHAT and CDR2 FQNNGV. V shed 4 bases and J 4 bases; nucleotides not matched to a gene: 8. The CDR3 runs to 18 residues. Here the CDR3 reads CASSWGTSGRAGTGELFF. The DNA for the CDR3 is TGTGCCAGCAGCTGGGGGACTAGCGGGAGAGCGGGCACCGGGGAGCTGTTTTTT.

This clonotype was seen more than once but under ten times. CDR3 DNA: TGTGCCAGCAGCCCGGAGGAAAACTCCTACAATGAGCAGTTCTTC. Residues: CASSPEENSYNEQFF. The V gene is TRBV5-5, the J gene TRBJ2-1, with D maybe TRBD2 (5 bases). The CDR3 is made up of 15 amino acids. Trimming took off 4 bases at V and 0 bases at J, with 11 bases between the two ends. The germline V gene encodes CDR1 SGHKS and CDR2 YYEKEE (reference sequence).

The rearrangement joins TRBV9 to TRBJ1-2; possibly TRBD1 for D (5 bases). Per germline, CDR1 SGDLS and CDR2 YYNGEE. There are 17 residues in the CDR3. V was clipped by 5 bases and J by 4 bases, with 24 bases between them. This chain's CDR3 is CASSPSAGLDFGYGYTF. The CDR3 DNA reads TGTGCCAGCAGTCCGTCCGCAGGGCTCGATTTTGGCTATGGCTACACCTTC.

The chain carries TRBV6-6 and TRBJ1-4; D is ambiguous. Looked up from germline, CDR1 is MNHNY and CDR2 is SVGAGI (reference sequence). V lost 6 bases to trimming and J lost 8 bases, with 19 bases between them. This CDR3 contains 15 residues. In nucleotides, the CDR3 is TGTGCCAGCAGCATCTCGACGATGTTGCGGGAAAAACTGTTTTTT. Its protein is CASSISTMLREKLFF.

A few counts support this clonotype. The chain carries TRBV12-3 or TRBV12-4 and TRBJ2-7; tentative D call: TRBD1 (8 bases). CDR3 length: 14 amino acids. V lost 4 bases, J lost 6 bases, and 16 bases lay in between. The CDR3 DNA sequence: TGTGCCAGCAGTTCGATAACAGGGGGGGGCGAGCAGTACTTC. Residues: CASSSITGGGEQYF.

This clonotype was recorded a few times. The V call is TRBV4-3, the J call TRBJ2-7; the D gene is possibly TRBD1 (6 bases). This CDR3 contains 15 residues. V lost 3 bases, J lost 0 bases, and 12 bases lay in between. The germline gives CDR1 LGHNA, CDR2 YSLEER. In nucleotides, the CDR3 is TGCGCCAGCAGCCATAGAACAGGGAGCTCCTACGAGCAGTACTTC. Its translation: CASSHRTGSSYEQYF.

The chain is built from TRBV29-1 and TRBJ2-7; either TRBD1 or TRBD2 may supply D (6 bases each). The V gene lost 5 bases and the J gene lost 5 bases, with 16 bases spanning the gap. From germline, CDR1 is SQVTM and CDR2 ANQGSEA. The CDR3 loop spans 13 amino acids. Here the CDR3 reads CSVYGGLVDEQYF. Here the CDR3 DNA reads TGCAGCGTTTATGGGGGGCTAGTGGACGAGCAGTACTTC.